This note documents a single T cell receptor (beta chain) sequence. These data come from a study of blood T cell repertoires in COVID-19. Original processing notes: Estimation of nucleated cell counts was performed using reference gene primer amplification. Profiling relied on immunoSEQ multiplex PCR, and the TCRdb table lists in-frame clones only, not all of them. That table is the source of V, J and clone size, and D and trimming were worked out from the DNA. The table lists about 93,000 clones, 85% to 90% of them singletons. The receptor was derived from a human donor with active COVID-19. The donor label of this sample is uncertain. Sequencing was done on a sample of peripheral blood.

The chain's CDR3 is CASSGPSGGALNTQYF. The CDR3 region has the DNA TGTGCCAGCAGCGGTCCTAGCGGGGGGGCCCTGAATACGCAGTATTTT. This chain uses TRBV9 with TRBJ2-3; 12 bases are a match to TRBD2. Looked up from germline, CDR1 is SGDLS and CDR2 is YYNGEE. With 3 bases clipped from V and 7 bases from J, the junction kept 9 bases outside the gene matches. This CDR3 comprises 16 residues.